One sample yielded the 14 T cell receptor beta chains listed below, sequenced in a study of blood T cell repertoires in COVID-19. TCRdb's copy holds only in-frame clones and misses some; the assay was immunoSEQ multiplex PCR. This table holds about 280,000 clones, 88% found once. Sequenced input: peripheral blood. These receptors all come from a man in his late teens or twenties with active or convalescent COVID-19.

The chain is built from TRBV14 and TRBJ2-5; D is possibly TRBD2 (7 bases). The CDR3 has 21 residues. Trimming removed 4 bases at V and 5 bases at J, with 35 bases between. Germline assignment: CDR1 SGHDN and CDR2 FVKESK. CDR3 region: CASSLRPGRGATQPYRETQYF. CDR3 sequence (DNA): TGTGCCAGCAGCCTGCGGCCCGGTCGGGGGGCGACTCAGCCGTACAGGGAGACCCAGTACTTC.

The V gene is TRBV4-1, the J gene TRBJ1-5, with D possibly being TRBD1 (6 bases). The length of the CDR3 is 15 residues. Trimming cost V 2 bases and J 1 base, with 9 bases left between them. The V gene's germline CDR1 is MGHRA and CDR2 YSYEKL. The CDR3 region has the DNA TGCGCCAGCAGCCAATTACAGGGAAGCAATCAGCCCCAGCATTTT. Protein product: CASSQLQGSNQPQHF.

The CDR3 DNA sequence: TGTGCCAGCAGCTTAGTTACAGGGGGCGCCTGGACTGAAGCTTTCTTT. It codes for CASSLVTGGAWTEAFF. This chain joins TRBV11-2 and TRBJ1-1; TRBD1 aligns across 9 bases. Germline-derived CDR1 and CDR2 are SGHAT and FQNNGV. V lost 1 base, J lost 5 bases, and 8 bases stayed unmatched. The CDR3 is 16 residues long.

The genes are TRBV3-1 (or the pseudogene TRBV3-2) and TRBJ2-7; possibly TRBD1 for D (5 bases). V was trimmed by 4 bases and J by 0 bases, leaving 10 bases between them. Germline CDR1 LGHDT, CDR2 YNNKEL (reference sequence). The CDR3 is 14 residues long. In nucleotides, the CDR3 is TGTGCCAGCAGCCCGACAGTAAACTCCTACGAGCAGTACTTC. Amino acid sequence: CASSPTVNSYEQYF.

This clone was seen a few times. The chain has TRBV7-2 and TRBJ2-1, with TRBD2 matching 9 bases. Germline CDR1 is SGHTA and CDR2 is FQGNSA. The trim removed 2 bases at V and 3 bases at J, leaving 14 bases unmatched. This CDR3 comprises 19 residues. In DNA form, the CDR3 reads TGTGCCAGCAGCTTAATCGGGACTAGCAATAGTGGGCGCTACAATGAGCAGTTCTTC. It encodes CASSLIGTSNSGRYNEQFF.

V gene TRBV27 combines with J gene TRBJ1-4; tentative D call: TRBD1 (5 bases). Germline CDR1 and CDR2: MNHEY and SMNVEV (reference sequence). The CDR3 runs to 15 residues. The V end lost 1 base, the J end lost 4 bases, and 10 bases lay between the germline ends. The CDR3 nucleotides read TGTGCCAGCAGTTTATATTGGGGCGGTAATGAAAAACTGTTTTTT. Amino acid sequence: CASSLYWGGNEKLFF. The entire variable domain, with the rest obtained from reference TRBV27 and TRBJ1-4, is as follows: EAQVTQNPRYLITVTGKKLTVTCSQNMNHEYMSWYRQDPGLGLRQIYYSMNVEVTDKGDVPEGYKVSRKEKRNFPLILESPSPNQTSLYFCASSLYWGGNEKLFFGSGTQLSVL.

The chain combines TRBV10-3 with TRBJ1-1, with 9 bases fitting TRBD1. V was clipped by 0 bases and J by 4 bases; unmatched bases: 3. CDR3 size: 15 residues. Germline loops: CDR1 ENHRY, CDR2 SYGVKD. DNA for the CDR3: TGTGCCATCAGTGAGTCGAAGACAGGGGGCACTGAAGCTTTCTTT. Translation gives CAISESKTGGTEAFF.

The chain couples TRBV10-3 to TRBJ1-1, with unresolved D. Germline assignment: CDR1 ENHRY and CDR2 SYGVKD. The V and J ends lost 8 bases and 4 bases respectively, with 17 bases between them. The CDR3 covers 14 residues. As DNA, the CDR3 is TGTGCCATCTCTAAGGAGGCCGTTGGCACTGAAGCTTTCTTT. Protein product: CAISKEAVGTEAFF.

The chain carries TRBV7-2 and TRBJ2-1; TRBD2 matches 7 bases. The CDR3 contains 16 residues. Per germline, CDR1 SGHTA and CDR2 FQGNSA. Trimming at V came to 0 bases and at J to 6 bases, leaving 8 bases not matched to a gene. The CDR3 here is CASSLALSGRGNEQFF. The CDR3 DNA follows: TGTGCCAGCAGCTTAGCGTTGTCTGGGAGGGGCAATGAGCAGTTCTTC.

This sequence joins TRBV20-1 and TRBJ1-3; D gene ambiguous. This CDR3 comprises 14 residues. V gave up 3 bases and J gave up 0 bases, with 9 bases separating them. Looked up from germline, CDR1 is DFQATT and CDR2 is SNEGSKA (reference sequence). The CDR3 reads CSASWASSGNTIYF. In nucleotides, the CDR3 is TGCAGTGCTAGTTGGGCGTCCTCTGGAAACACCATATATTTT.

This chain joins TRBV19 and TRBJ1-4; D gene uncertain. V was clipped by 0 bases and J by 5 bases, with 22 bases between them. Germline assignment: CDR1 LNHDA and CDR2 SQIVND (reference sequence). CDR3 length: 19 amino acids. The DNA for the CDR3 is TGTGCCAGTAGTATAGATCGGTCGTCGCACCACGGGGTGAATGAAAAACTGTTTTTT. Translating it yields CASSIDRSSHHGVNEKLFF.

This rearrangement joins TRBV9 to TRBJ1-2, with D tentatively TRBD1 (5 bases). The germline V gene encodes CDR1 SGDLS and CDR2 YYNGEE. Trimming cost V 0 bases and J 5 bases, with 17 bases left between them. There are 16 residues in the CDR3. The DNA for the CDR3 is TGTGCCAGCAGCGTAGCTACGGCAGGGTGGTATTATGGCTACACCTTC. Translating gives CASSVATAGWYYGYTF.

The genes are TRBV7-8 and TRBJ1-5; D may be TRBD1 (6 bases). V was shortened by 1 base and J by 5 bases, with 9 bases between the two germline ends. This CDR3 region has 14 residues. From germline, CDR1 is SGHVS and CDR2 FQNEAQ. The DNA of the CDR3 is TGTGCCAGCAGCTTAGAGGCAGGGGATCAGCCCCAGCATTTT. Protein: CASSLEAGDQPQHF.

The chain combines TRBV29-1 with TRBJ1-5; D is perhaps TRBD1 (6 bases). V lost 6 bases to trimming and J lost 4 bases, with 10 bases between them. The V gene's germline CDR1 is SQVTM and CDR2 ANQGSEA. This CDR3 is built from 12 residues. The CDR3: CSVTQGNQPQHF. In DNA form, the CDR3 reads TGCAGCGTCACCCAGGGGAATCAGCCCCAGCATTTT.